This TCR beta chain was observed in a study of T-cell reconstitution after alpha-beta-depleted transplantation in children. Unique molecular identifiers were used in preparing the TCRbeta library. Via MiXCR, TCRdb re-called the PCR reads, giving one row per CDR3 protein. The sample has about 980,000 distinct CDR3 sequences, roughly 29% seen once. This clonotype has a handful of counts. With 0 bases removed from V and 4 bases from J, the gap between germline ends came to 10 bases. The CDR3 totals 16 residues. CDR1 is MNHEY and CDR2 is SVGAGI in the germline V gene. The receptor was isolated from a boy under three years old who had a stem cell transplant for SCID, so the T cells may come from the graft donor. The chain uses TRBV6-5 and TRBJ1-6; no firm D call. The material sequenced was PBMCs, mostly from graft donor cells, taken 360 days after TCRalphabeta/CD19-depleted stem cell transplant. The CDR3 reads CASSYSGGTYNSPLHF. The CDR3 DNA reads TGTGCCAGCAGTTACTCGGGCGGTACATATAATTCACCCCTCCACTTT.